This T cell receptor beta chain was obtained from a study of T cells in localized non-small cell lung cancer. Profiled with immunoSEQ multiplex PCR; TCRdb holds only in-frame clones, not every one. The repertoire holds approximately 63,000 clones, with approximately 90% as singletons. V was shortened by 5 bases and J by 2 bases, with 10 bases between the two germline ends. The germline gives CDR1 LNHDA, CDR2 SQIVND (reference sequence). The CDR3 runs 14 residues. The chain couples TRBV19 to TRBJ1-5; no clear D gene. The TCR originated in a man aged 40 to 75 with stage I squamous cell lung carcinoma. The sequencing here drew on peripheral blood, taken before any cancer treatment. CDR3 in DNA: TGTGCCAGTAGTCCCGTAAATCGCAATCAGCCCCAGCATTTT. It translates to CASSPVNRNQPQHF. The full variable domain, rest sourced from reference TRBV19 and TRBJ1-5, is DGGITQSPKYLFRKEGQNVTLSCEQNLNHDAMYWYRQDPGQGLRLIYYSQIVNDFQKGDIAEGYSVSREKKESFPLTVTSAQKNPTAFYLCASSPVNRNQPQHFGDGTRLSIL.